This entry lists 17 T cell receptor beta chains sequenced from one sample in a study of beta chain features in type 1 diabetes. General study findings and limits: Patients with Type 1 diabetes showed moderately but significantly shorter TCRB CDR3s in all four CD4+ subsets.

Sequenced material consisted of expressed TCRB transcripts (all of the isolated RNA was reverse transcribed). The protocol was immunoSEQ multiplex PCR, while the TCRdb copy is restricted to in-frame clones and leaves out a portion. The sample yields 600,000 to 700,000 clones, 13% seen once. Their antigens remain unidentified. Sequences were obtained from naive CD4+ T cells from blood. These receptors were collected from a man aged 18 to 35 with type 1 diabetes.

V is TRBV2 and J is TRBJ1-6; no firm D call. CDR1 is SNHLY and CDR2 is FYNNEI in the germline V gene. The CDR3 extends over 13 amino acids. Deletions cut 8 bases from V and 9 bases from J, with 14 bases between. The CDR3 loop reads CASGRDEGSPLHF. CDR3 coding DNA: TGTGCCAGCGGACGGGATGAAGGTTCACCCCTCCACTTT.

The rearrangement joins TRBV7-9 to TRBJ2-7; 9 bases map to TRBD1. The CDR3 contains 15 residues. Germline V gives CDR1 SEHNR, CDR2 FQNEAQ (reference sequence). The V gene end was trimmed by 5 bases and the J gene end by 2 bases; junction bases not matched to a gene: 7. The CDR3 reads CASSPGTGKAYEQYF. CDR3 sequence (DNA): TGTGCCAGCAGCCCCGGGACAGGGAAGGCCTACGAGCAGTACTTC.

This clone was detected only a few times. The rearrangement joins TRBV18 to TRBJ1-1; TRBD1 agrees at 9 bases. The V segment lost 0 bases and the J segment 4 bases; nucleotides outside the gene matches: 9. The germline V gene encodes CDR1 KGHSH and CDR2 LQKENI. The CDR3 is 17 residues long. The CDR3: CASSPPGTGTGTTEAFF. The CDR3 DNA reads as TGTGCCAGCTCACCACCGGGGACCGGGACAGGGACCACTGAAGCTTTCTTT.

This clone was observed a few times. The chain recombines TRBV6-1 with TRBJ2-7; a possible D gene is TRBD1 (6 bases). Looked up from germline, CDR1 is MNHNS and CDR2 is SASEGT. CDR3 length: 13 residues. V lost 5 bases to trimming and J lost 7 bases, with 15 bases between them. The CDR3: CASSFGQSREQYF. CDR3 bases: TGTGCCAGCAGTTTTGGACAGTCTCGAGAGCAGTACTTC.

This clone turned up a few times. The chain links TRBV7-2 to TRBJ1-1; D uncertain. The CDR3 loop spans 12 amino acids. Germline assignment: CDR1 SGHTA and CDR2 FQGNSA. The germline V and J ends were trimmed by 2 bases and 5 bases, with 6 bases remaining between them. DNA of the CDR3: TGTGCCAGCAGCTTATTTTTGACTGAAGCTTTCTTT. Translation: CASSLFLTEAFF.

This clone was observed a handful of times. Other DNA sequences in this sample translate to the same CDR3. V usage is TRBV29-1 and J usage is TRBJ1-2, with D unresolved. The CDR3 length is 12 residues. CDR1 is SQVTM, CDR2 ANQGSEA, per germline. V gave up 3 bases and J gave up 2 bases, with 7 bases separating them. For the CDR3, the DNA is TGCAGCGTTGAGGGCAGCAACTATGGCTACACCTTC. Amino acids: CSVEGSNYGYTF.

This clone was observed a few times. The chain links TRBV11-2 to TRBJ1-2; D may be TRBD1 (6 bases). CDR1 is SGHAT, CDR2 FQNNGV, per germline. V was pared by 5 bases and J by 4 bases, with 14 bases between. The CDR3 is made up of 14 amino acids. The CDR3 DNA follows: TGTGCCAGCAGCACCTACAGGGAGTTCTATGGCTACACCTTC. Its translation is CASSTYREFYGYTF. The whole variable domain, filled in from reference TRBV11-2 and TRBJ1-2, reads EAGVAQSPRYKIIEKRQSVAFWCNPISGHATLYWYQQILGQGPKLLIQFQNNGVVDDSQLPKDRFSAERLKGVDSTLKIQPAKLEDSAVYLCASSTYREFYGYTFGSGTRLTVV.

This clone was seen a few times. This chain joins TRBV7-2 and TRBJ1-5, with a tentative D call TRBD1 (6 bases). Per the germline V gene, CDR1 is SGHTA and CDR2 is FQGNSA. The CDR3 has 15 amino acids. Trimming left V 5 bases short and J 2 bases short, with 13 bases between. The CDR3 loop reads CASSVRGGGNQPQHF. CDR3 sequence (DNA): TGTGCCAGCAGCGTCAGGGGAGGGGGCAATCAGCCCCAGCATTTT.

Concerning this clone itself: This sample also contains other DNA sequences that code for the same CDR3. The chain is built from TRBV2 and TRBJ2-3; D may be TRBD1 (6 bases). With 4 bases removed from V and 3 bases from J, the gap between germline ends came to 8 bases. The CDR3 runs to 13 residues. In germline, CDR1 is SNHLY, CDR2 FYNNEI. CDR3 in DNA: TGTGCCAGCAGTGGCCAGGGGACAGATACGCAGTATTTT. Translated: CASSGQGTDTQYF. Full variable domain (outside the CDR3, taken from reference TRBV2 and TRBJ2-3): EPEVTQTPSHQVTQMGQEVILRCVPISNHLYFYWYRQILGQKVEFLVSFYNNEISEKSEIFDDQFSVERPDGSNFTLKIRSTKLEDSAMYFCASSGQGTDTQYFGPGTRLTVL.

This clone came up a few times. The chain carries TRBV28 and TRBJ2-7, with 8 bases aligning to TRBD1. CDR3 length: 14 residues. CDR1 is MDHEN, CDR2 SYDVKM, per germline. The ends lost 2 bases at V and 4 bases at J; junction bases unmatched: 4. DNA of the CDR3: TGTGCCAGCAGTTTAGGGACAGGAATTTACGAGCAGTACTTC. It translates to CASSLGTGIYEQYF.

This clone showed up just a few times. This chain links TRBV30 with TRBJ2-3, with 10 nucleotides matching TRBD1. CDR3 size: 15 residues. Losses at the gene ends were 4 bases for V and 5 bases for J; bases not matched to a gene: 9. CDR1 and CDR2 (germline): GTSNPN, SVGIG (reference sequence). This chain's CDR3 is CAWNIGGQGIDTQYF. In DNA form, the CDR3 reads TGTGCCTGGAACATCGGGGGACAGGGGATAGATACGCAGTATTTT.

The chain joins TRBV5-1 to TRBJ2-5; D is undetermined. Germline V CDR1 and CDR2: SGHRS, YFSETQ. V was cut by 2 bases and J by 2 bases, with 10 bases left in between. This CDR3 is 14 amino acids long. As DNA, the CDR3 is TGCGCCAGCAGCTTTTTAGACCAGCAAGAGACCCAGTACTTC. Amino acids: CASSFLDQQETQYF. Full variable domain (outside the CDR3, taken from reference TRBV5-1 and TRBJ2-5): KAGVTQTPRYLIKTRGQQVTLSCSPISGHRSVSWYQQTPGQGLQFLFEYFSETQRNKGNFPGRFSGRQFSNSRSEMNVSTLELGDSALYLCASSFLDQQETQYFGPGTRLLVL.

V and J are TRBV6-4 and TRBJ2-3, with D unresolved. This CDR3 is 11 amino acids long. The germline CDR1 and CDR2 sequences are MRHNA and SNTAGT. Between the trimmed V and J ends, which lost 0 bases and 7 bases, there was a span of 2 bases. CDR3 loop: CASSDSYTQYF. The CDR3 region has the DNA TGTGCCAGCAGTGACTCGTATACGCAGTATTTT.

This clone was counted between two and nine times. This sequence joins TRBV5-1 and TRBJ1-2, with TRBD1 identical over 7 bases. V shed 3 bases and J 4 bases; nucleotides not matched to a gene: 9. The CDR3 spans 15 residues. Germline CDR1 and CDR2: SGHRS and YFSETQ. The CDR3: CASSSSRDSSYGYTF. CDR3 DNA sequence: TGCGCCAGCAGCTCATCCCGGGACAGTTCCTATGGCTACACCTTC.

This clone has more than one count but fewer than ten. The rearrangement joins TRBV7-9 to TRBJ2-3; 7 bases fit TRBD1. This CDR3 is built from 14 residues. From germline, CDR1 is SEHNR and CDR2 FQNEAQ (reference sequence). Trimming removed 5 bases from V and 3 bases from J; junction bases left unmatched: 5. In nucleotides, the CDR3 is TGTGCCAGCAGCCACAGGGGTTTGACAGATACGCAGTATTTT. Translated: CASSHRGLTDTQYF. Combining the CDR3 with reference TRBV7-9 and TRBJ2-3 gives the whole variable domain DTGVSQNPRHKITKRGQNVTFRCDPISEHNRLYWYRQTLGQGPEFLTYFQNEAQLEKSRLLSDRFSAERPKGSFSTLEIQRTEQGDSAMYLCASSHRGLTDTQYFGPGTRLTVL.

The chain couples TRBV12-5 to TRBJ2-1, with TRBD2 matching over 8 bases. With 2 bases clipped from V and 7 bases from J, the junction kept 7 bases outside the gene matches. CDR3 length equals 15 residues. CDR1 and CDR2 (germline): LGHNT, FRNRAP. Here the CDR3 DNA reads TGTGCTAGTGGTTTGTCAACGGGGGGGCTGAATGAGCAGTTCTTC. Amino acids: CASGLSTGGLNEQFF.

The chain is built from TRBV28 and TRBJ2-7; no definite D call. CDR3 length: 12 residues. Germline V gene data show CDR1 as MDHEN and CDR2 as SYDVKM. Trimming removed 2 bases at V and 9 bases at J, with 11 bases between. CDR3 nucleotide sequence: TGTGCCAGCAGTTTAAGCTCAGGCTTGCAGTACTTC. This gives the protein CASSLSSGLQYF. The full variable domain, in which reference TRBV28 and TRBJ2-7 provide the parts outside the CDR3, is DVKVTQSSRYLVKRTGEKVFLECVQDMDHENMFWYRQDPGLGLRLIYFSYDVKMKEKGDIPEGYSVSREKKERFSLILESASTNQTSMYLCASSLSSGLQYFGPGTRLTVT.